These T cell receptor beta chains were read from a single sample in a study of T cells in localized non-small cell lung cancer. Using immunoSEQ multiplex PCR, the repertoire was profiled, and TCRdb retains in-frame clones only, with some absent. The repertoire includes around 140,000 clones, around 92% of them detected once, and roughly 1.8% sits in the top ten. Sequencing was performed on peripheral blood, taken before any cancer treatment. These receptors were obtained from a female donor aged 60 or older with stage I lung adenocarcinoma. The CDR3 runs from the conserved cysteine through the conserved F or W. A D gene is named only where the DNA matches it firmly. Clone size appears in some rows only: once, few, many, or a class for an expanded clone.

D gene	clone size	V gene	J gene	CDR3 protein	CDR3 DNA
.	.	TRBV6-1	TRBJ2-2	CASSEGVQVTITGELFF	TGTGCCAGCAGTGAAGGGGTGCAGGTAACGATAACCGGGGAGCTGTTTTTT
.	once	TRBV28	TRBJ2-7	CASSLFSYEQYF	TGTGCCAGCAGTTTATTCTCCTACGAGCAGTACTTC
.	.	TRBV11-2	TRBJ2-2	CASSLLRGVNTGELFF	TGTGCCAGCAGCTTGCTCCGAGGGGTGAACACCGGGGAGCTGTTTTTT
.	.	TRBV5-4	TRBJ1-2	CAIGHPTSANYGYTF	TGTGCCATCGGGCACCCGACCTCAGCTAACTATGGCTACACCTTC
.	.	TRBV28	TRBJ2-7	CASSFEGSSYEQYF	TGTGCCAGCAGTTTTGAGGGAAGCTCCTACGAGCAGTACTTC
.	.	TRBV12-5	TRBJ2-1	CASGLTGGGGEQFF	TGTGCTAGTGGTTTAACAGGAGGGGGGGGTGAGCAGTTCTTC
.	.	TRBV5-1	TRBJ2-1	CASSKQTGTPYNEQFF	TGCGCCAGCAGCAAACAGACCGGGACACCGTACAATGAGCAGTTCTTC
TRBD2	.	TRBV23-1	TRBJ2-7	CAGSGTPLEQYF	TGCGCCGGCAGCGGGACTCCTCTCGAGCAGTACTTC
TRBD1	.	TRBV5-1	TRBJ1-2	CASSLEGQSYGYTF	TGCGCCAGCAGCTTGGAGGGACAGAGCTATGGCTACACCTTC
TRBD2	.	TRBV9	TRBJ2-1	CASSAVAGANEQFF	TGTGCCAGCAGCGCCGTAGCGGGAGCCAATGAGCAGTTCTTC
.	.	TRBV2	TRBJ2-7	CASSVPGREF	TGTGCCAGCAGTGTGCCGGGACGTGAGTTC
.	.	TRBV2	TRBJ2-7	CASQTGFSYEQYF	TGTGCCAGCCAGACAGGTTTTTCCTACGAGCAGTACTTC
TRBD1	.	TRBV28	TRBJ1-5	CASSLTGAHQPQHF	TGTGCCAGCAGTTTAACAGGGGCGCATCAGCCCCAGCATTTT
TRBD1	.	TRBV28	TRBJ1-1	CASSWTGSMNTEAFF	TGTGCCAGCAGTTGGACAGGGTCGATGAACACTGAAGCTTTCTTT
.	.	TRBV7-2	TRBJ1-3	CASSIEAAYSGGNTIYF	TGTGCCAGCAGCATTGAGGCAGCGTATTCTGGGGGAAACACCATATATTTT
.	.	TRBV7-2	TRBJ2-3	CASSRGTTDTQYF	TGTGCCAGCAGCCGCGGGACTACAGATACGCAGTATTTT
TRBD1	.	TRBV5-1	TRBJ2-1	CASSSRETGGYNEQFF	TGCGCCAGCAGCTCCCGGGAGACAGGGGGCTACAATGAGCAGTTCTTC
.	.	TRBV7-3	TRBJ2-2	CASSGDPPGELFF	TGTGCCAGCAGCGGGGACCCCCCGGGGGAGCTGTTTTTT
.	.	TRBV6-6	TRBJ1-3	CASSYRYMDTIYF	TGTGCCAGCAGTTATAGGTATATGGACACCATATATTTT
.	once	TRBV10-3	TRBJ1-1	CAISSTATEAFF	TGTGCCATAAGTAGCACAGCCACTGAAGCTTTCTTT
.	.	TRBV18	TRBJ2-2	CASSPARANTGELFF	TGTGCCAGCTCACCAGCCAGAGCGAACACCGGGGAGCTGTTTTTT
TRBD2	once	TRBV6-1	TRBJ2-7	CASSPLAGKYEQYF	TGTGCCAGCAGTCCACTAGCGGGCAAATACGAGCAGTACTTC
.	.	TRBV29-1	TRBJ2-7	CSVEEGDEQYF	TGCAGCGTTGAGGAGGGAGACGAGCAGTACTTC
TRBD2	.	TRBV29-1	TRBJ2-3	CSARGLGPDDTQYF	TGCAGCGCCCGGGGACTAGGACCTGATGATACGCAGTATTTT
.	few	TRBV15	TRBJ2-3	CATSRVQGGWTDTQYF	TGTGCCACCAGCAGAGTTCAGGGGGGGTGGACAGATACGCAGTATTTT
.	.	TRBV28	TRBJ1-1	CASSAPPGGKKGTEAFF	TGTGCCAGCAGCGCCCCACCGGGTGGGAAGAAGGGCACTGAAGCTTTCTTT
.	once	TRBV5-1	TRBJ2-7	CASSFQYEQYF	TGCGCCAGCAGCTTCCAGTACGAGCAGTACTTC
.	.	TRBV19	TRBJ2-3	CASSIGLATDTQYF	TGTGCCAGTAGTATAGGCCTAGCTACAGATACGCAGTATTTT
TRBD1	.	TRBV27	TRBJ2-1	CASSQRGLPYNEQFF	TGTGCCAGCAGCCAAAGGGGGCTGCCGTACAATGAGCAGTTCTTC